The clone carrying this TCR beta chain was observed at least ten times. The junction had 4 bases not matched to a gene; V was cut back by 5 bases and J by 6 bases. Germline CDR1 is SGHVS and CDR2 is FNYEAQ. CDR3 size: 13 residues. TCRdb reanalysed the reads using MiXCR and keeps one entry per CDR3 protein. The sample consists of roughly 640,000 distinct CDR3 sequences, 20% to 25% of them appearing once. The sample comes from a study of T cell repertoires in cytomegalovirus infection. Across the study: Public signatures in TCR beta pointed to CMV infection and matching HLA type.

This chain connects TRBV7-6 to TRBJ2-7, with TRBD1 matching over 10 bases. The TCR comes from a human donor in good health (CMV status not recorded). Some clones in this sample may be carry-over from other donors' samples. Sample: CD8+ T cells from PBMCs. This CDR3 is CASSPGTGAEQYF. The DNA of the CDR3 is TGTGCCAGCAGCCCCGGGACAGGGGCCGAGCAGTACTTC.